One and the same sample provided the 12 T cell receptor beta chains below, sequenced in a study of T-cell reconstitution after alpha-beta-depleted transplantation in children. This sample's TCRbeta library carried unique molecular identifier barcodes. TCRdb processed the PCR reads anew with MiXCR; each CDR3 protein has one entry. This repertoire shows hundreds of thousands of distinct CDR3 sequences, roughly 13% found once; its top ten account for 2.2%. This specimen was PBMCs, mostly from graft donor cells, taken 360 days after TCRalphabeta/CD19-depleted stem cell transplant. These receptors originate from a male patient younger than 18 who had a stem cell transplant for acute myeloid leukemia, so the T cells may come from the graft donor.

The chain recombines TRBV20-1 with TRBJ2-1; possible D gene TRBD2, 5 bases. The CDR3 has 16 residues. The V end was cut by 3 bases, the J end by 3 bases, with 18 bases between. From germline, CDR1 is DFQATT and CDR2 SNEGSKA (reference sequence). CDR3 protein: CSASAGVVADYNEQFF. CDR3 DNA sequence: TGCAGTGCTAGTGCCGGGGTGGTCGCTGACTACAATGAGCAGTTCTTC.

The chain is built from TRBV20-1 and TRBJ2-5, with TRBD2 matching over 11 bases. Germline CDR1 and CDR2: DFQATT and SNEGSKA (reference sequence). V shed 6 bases, J shed 2 bases, and the junction held 11 bases outside the gene matches. The length of the CDR3 is 16 residues. The CDR3 bases are TGCAGTGCCACATCGGGTAGCGGGAGGGTTCAAGAGACCCAGTACTTC. Translation: CSATSGSGRVQETQYF.

The rearrangement joins TRBV15 to TRBJ2-5; 8 bases agree with TRBD1. Trimming removed 3 bases from V and 2 bases from J; junction bases left unmatched: 2. Per the germline V gene, CDR1 is LNHNV and CDR2 is YYDKDF (reference sequence). This CDR3 contains 14 residues. CDR3 in amino acids: CATSRGQVQETQYF. The CDR3 nucleotides read TGTGCCACCAGCAGGGGACAGGTACAAGAGACCCAGTACTTC.

This chain joins TRBV20-1 and TRBJ2-7, with TRBD1 matching 9 bases. Germline V gene sequence: CDR1 DFQATT, CDR2 SNEGSKA (reference sequence). This CDR3 contains 16 residues. The V and J ends lost 2 bases and 0 bases, in that order; junction bases with no gene match: 8. CDR3 protein: CSARRTGAGTSYEQYF. Here the CDR3 DNA reads TGCAGTGCTAGAAGGACAGGGGCTGGGACCTCCTACGAGCAGTACTTC.

The V call is TRBV7-9, the J call TRBJ1-1, with D perhaps matching TRBD1 (5 bases). CDR1 and CDR2 (germline): SEHNR, FQNEAQ (reference sequence). This CDR3 region has 14 residues. V was pared by 3 bases and J by 1 base, with 9 bases between. In DNA, the CDR3 is TGTGCCAGCAGCTTGGGACGCAGGAACACTGAAGCTTTCTTT. It specifies CASSLGRRNTEAFF.

This sequence joins TRBV6-5 and TRBJ2-7; 8 bases align to TRBD2. The ends lost 5 bases at V and 5 bases at J; junction bases unmatched: 11. The CDR3 spans 15 residues. Germline values: CDR1 MNHEY, CDR2 SVGAGI. The CDR3 here is CASSNPRAGGHEQYF. In DNA, the CDR3 is TGTGCCAGCAGTAACCCTCGGGCGGGAGGACACGAGCAGTACTTC.

The rearrangement uses TRBV19 and TRBJ1-1; maybe TRBD1 (5 bases). Germline V gene lookup returns CDR1 LNHDA and CDR2 SQIVND (reference sequence). The CDR3 has 14 amino acids. Between the trimmed V and J ends, which lost 4 bases and 11 bases, there was a span of 20 bases. CDR3 bases: TGTGCCAGTAGTACCATATTTGTGGGACCCGTCGCTTTCTTT. As protein: CASSTIFVGPVAFF. Full variable domain (remainder filled in from reference TRBV19 and TRBJ1-1): DGGITQSPKYLFRKEGQNVTLSCEQNLNHDAMYWYRQDPGQGLRLIYYSQIVNDFQKGDIAEGYSVSREKKESFPLTVTSAQKNPTAFYLCASSTIFVGPVAFFGQGTRLTVV.

The table lists this clonotype with many counts. The J gene is TRBJ2-7, the V gene TRBV3-1; TRBD2 might be the D (5 bases). The CDR3 consists of 14 residues. In germline, CDR1 is LGHDT, CDR2 YNNKEL (reference sequence). Trimming stripped 0 bases from V and 4 bases from J, with 10 bases between. CDR3 bases: TGTGCCAGCAGCCAAGATTCTACGGGATACGAGCAGTACTTC. Its protein is CASSQDSTGYEQYF.

There are many counts of this clonotype. The J gene is TRBJ2-7, the V gene TRBV9; D call uncertain. Germline assignment: CDR1 SGDLS and CDR2 YYNGEE. The CDR3 covers 14 residues. The V and J ends lost 0 bases and 3 bases respectively, with 10 bases between them. This CDR3 reads CASSVGLSGYEQYF. The CDR3 nucleotides read TGTGCCAGCAGCGTAGGACTGTCCGGCTACGAGCAGTACTTC.

This rearrangement joins TRBV28 to TRBJ2-5; perhaps TRBD2 as D (6 bases). The CDR3 is made up of 15 amino acids. The V gene lost 7 bases and the J gene lost 2 bases, with 17 bases spanning the gap. Germline CDR1 MDHEN, CDR2 SYDVKM. DNA of the CDR3: TGTGCCAGCATCCCAAGGGGTGGAGGGCAAGAGACCCAGTACTTC. It specifies CASIPRGGGQETQYF.

The rearrangement uses TRBV18 and TRBJ2-2; 9 positions match TRBD2. From germline, CDR1 is KGHSH and CDR2 LQKENI. The V and J ends lost 3 bases and 3 bases, in that order; junction bases with no gene match: 8. The CDR3 loop spans 17 amino acids. In DNA form, the CDR3 reads TGTGCCAGCTCACCGCTTAGCGGGAGACTGTACACCGGGGAGCTGTTTTTT. Amino acid sequence: CASSPLSGRLYTGELFF. Full variable domain (remainder filled in from reference TRBV18 and TRBJ2-2): NAGVMQNPRHLVRRRGQEARLRCSPMKGHSHVYWYRQLPEEGLKFMVYLQKENIIDESGMPKERFSAEFPKEGPSILRIQQVVRGDSAAYFCASSPLSGRLYTGELFFGEGSRLTVL.

This clonotype was detected only a few times. The gene calls are TRBV28 and TRBJ2-4, with TRBD2 identical over 8 bases. The CDR3 runs 14 residues. Trimming took 6 bases from V and 8 from J; bases not matched to a gene: 9. Germline assignment: CDR1 MDHEN and CDR2 SYDVKM. The CDR3 reads CASSPGRAGYIQYF. DNA for the CDR3: TGTGCCAGCAGCCCCGGGAGGGCCGGTTACATTCAGTACTTC.